The rows below give T cell receptor beta chains drawn from one sample of a study of T cells in Graves' hyperthyroidism and ophthalmopathy. TCRdb itself ran the multiplex PCR reads through MiXCR, one entry per CDR3 protein. Of more than 450,000 distinct CDR3 sequences in the sample, approximately 15% are singletons; the top ten hold about 15%. Sequenced sample: blood. Receptors were obtained from a woman aged 40 to 50 with Graves' hyperthyroidism. CDR3s include the opening cysteine and the closing phenylalanine or tryptophan. A D gene is named only where the DNA matches it firmly. Only some rows state a clone size, as once, few, many or a class for expanded clones.

len	v_gene	abundance	j_gene	d_gene	CDR3nt	CDR3aa
15	TRBV18	many	TRBJ2-1	TRBD2	TGTGCCAGCTCCCCTGGACTAGCGGGAGTGATTGAGCAGTTCTTC	CASSPGLAGVIEQFF
14	TRBV29-1	few	TRBJ2-1	TRBD2	TGCAGCGTTCGGGGGGTCACCGGGTACAATGAGCAGTTCTTC	CSVRGVTGYNEQFF
16	TRBV27	.	TRBJ1-6	TRBD1	TGTGCCAGCAGTAACACAGGGGGCTCCTATAATTCACCCCTCCACTTT	CASSNTGGSYNSPLHF
13	TRBV20-1	.	TRBJ2-1	TRBD1	TGCAGCGATCTCGGGACAGGGCTCAATGAGCAGTTCTTC	CSDLGTGLNEQFF
16	TRBV7-9	few	TRBJ2-1	.	TGTGCCAGCAGCCCTGTGGGAGGGGGGGCCGGCAATGAGCAGTTCTTC	CASSPVGGGAGNEQFF
14	TRBV11-2	many	TRBJ2-1	.	TGTGCCAGCAGCTTAGCGGGGGACTGGGGTGAGCAGTTCTTC	CASSLAGDWGEQFF
13	TRBV28	many	TRBJ1-2	.	TGTGCCAGCAGTTTGTTCACGACACCCGGCTACACCTTC	CASSLFTTPGYTF
15	TRBV11-2	.	TRBJ2-7	.	TGTGCCAGCAGACCCGAGACCGGGACCCCCTACGAGCAGTACTTC	CASRPETGTPYEQYF
13	TRBV20-1	few	TRBJ2-7	TRBD1	TGCAGCCCGGCGGGACAGGGCTTATACGAGCAGTACTTC	CSPAGQGLYEQYF
16	TRBV27	few	TRBJ1-5	TRBD1	TGTGCCAGCAGTTTAGTGGCGGCAGGGGGCAGTCAGCCCCAGCATTTT	CASSLVAAGGSQPQHF
17	TRBV7-8	many	TRBJ2-3	.	TGTGCCAGCAGCTTAGAGGAAACTGCCGCAGCGTACGATACGCAGTATTTT	CASSLEETAAAYDTQYF
13	TRBV7-9	.	TRBJ2-7	.	TGTGCCAGCAGCCCAGACCTCGGGTACGAGCAGTACTTC	CASSPDLGYEQYF
12	TRBV5-4	.	TRBJ2-7	TRBD1	TGTGCCAGCAGCGTTCCGGGACAGAAGCAGTACTTC	CASSVPGQKQYF
15	TRBV29-1	few	TRBJ2-7	TRBD2	TGCAGCGTTCAGTTAGCGGGAGGGTTCATCTACGAGCAGTACTTC	CSVQLAGGFIYEQYF
14	TRBV20-1	many	TRBJ1-2	TRBD1	TGCAGTGCCAGAAGTGGGACAGACTACGATGGCTACACCTTC	CSARSGTDYDGYTF
14	TRBV2	many	TRBJ2-5	.	TGTGCCAGCACCTTAGGGACCGGTCAAGAGACCCAGTACTTC	CASTLGTGQETQYF
15	TRBV11-2	many	TRBJ2-7	TRBD1	TGTGCCAGCAGCCAGGGACAGGGTCCCTCCTACGAGCAGTACTTC	CASSQGQGPSYEQYF
16	TRBV24-1	.	TRBJ2-1	.	TGTGCCACCAGTGATTCTGCGGCTAGTCAACACAATGAGCAGTTCTTC	CATSDSAASQHNEQFF
14	TRBV28	many	TRBJ1-5	.	TGTGCCAGCAGTTTAGGGCGGGGCAATCAGCCCCAGCATTTT	CASSLGRGNQPQHF
13	TRBV2	many	TRBJ2-5	.	TGTGCCAGCAGTGGGGCAAGGGGGGAGACCCAGTACTTC	CASSGARGETQYF
12	TRBV3-1	few	TRBJ1-2	.	TGTGCCAGCAGCCCCACTGGACGGGGCTACACCTTC	CASSPTGRGYTF
15	TRBV7-2	.	TRBJ1-4	.	TGTGCCAGCAGCATAAGACAGGTCCCTAATGAAAAACTGTTTTTT	CASSIRQVPNEKLFF
14	TRBV5-1	many	TRBJ1-1	TRBD1	TGCGCCAGCAGCCCAGGGGGTTCTTACACTGAAGCTTTCTTT	CASSPGGSYTEAFF
13	TRBV19	few	TRBJ2-7	.	TGTGCCAGTATGACGCCAGGGGCCTACGAGCAGTACTTC	CASMTPGAYEQYF
15	TRBV4-2	few	TRBJ1-4	.	TGTGCCAGCAGCCAAGCGGGAGCAACTAATGAAAAACTGTTTTTT	CASSQAGATNEKLFF
14	TRBV7-2	many	TRBJ2-2	.	TGTGCCAGCAGCTTACTAGGTTACACCGGGGAGCTGTTTTTT	CASSLLGYTGELFF
15	TRBV2	many	TRBJ2-7	.	TGTGCCAGCAGTGGCGGGGGCGGGAGTATCAACGAGCAGTACTTC	CASSGGGGSINEQYF
16	TRBV2	many	TRBJ2-4	TRBD1	TGTGCCAGCAGTCCTGGGACAGGCCTAGCCAAAAACATTCAGTACTTC	CASSPGTGLAKNIQYF
17	TRBV6-1	many	TRBJ2-7	TRBD2	TGTGCCAGCAGTGAAGAGCACCTCGGGGGGGCCTATGGGGAGCAGTACTTC	CASSEEHLGGAYGEQYF
14	TRBV28	many	TRBJ1-2	TRBD1	TGTGCCAGCAGCCCCGGACAGGGGGGATATGGCTACACCTTC	CASSPGQGGYGYTF
16	TRBV27	few	TRBJ2-3	TRBD2	TGTGCCAGCAGTTTAATAGCGGGAGGCCCCCCAGATACGCAGTATTTT	CASSLIAGGPPDTQYF